This T cell receptor (beta chain) is drawn from a study of response to subunit inactivated influenza vaccine. Study findings and constraints: The authors offered the suggestion that each seasonal influenza vaccination recruits few new T cells.

Germline values: CDR1 MDHEN, CDR2 SYDVKM. Trimming took 1 base from V and 3 from J, leaving 12 bases between them. The CDR3 sequence is 15 residues long. On this clonotype: The target antigen is unknown.

MiXCR, applied by TCRdb to the RT-PCR reads, yields one record per CDR3 protein. This table has fewer than 700,000 distinct CDR3 sequences, 10% to 15% appearing once. The sequence came from a man in his fifties or sixties who received an inactivated influenza vaccine. Sequenced material: PBMCs from blood, taken about 40 days after vaccination. The chain combines TRBV28 with TRBJ1-2; no firm D call. Here the CDR3 DNA reads TGTGCCAGCAGTTTATCTGGGAACCTCTACTATGGCTACACCTTC. Encoded protein: CASSLSGNLYYGYTF.